These 28 T cell receptor beta chains were all obtained from the same sample, sequenced in a study of T cells after posttransplantation cyclophosphamide. Sequenced by immunoSEQ multiplex PCR; TCRdb stores in-frame clones only, minus some. The sample has some 3,300 clones; roughly 77% are singletons. Treatment was busulfan-fludarabine conditioning, a marrow graft, and cyclophosphamide on days +3 and +4. This material consisted of PBMCs, taken roughly 180 days after allogeneic stem cell transplant with posttransplant cyclophosphamide. The source of these receptors is a male patient between 60 and 69 years old who received an allogeneic stem cell transplant from a related donor and was CMV-positive. Some of the T cells might come from the graft donor.

This chain joins TRBV29-1 and TRBJ2-7, with D tentatively TRBD2 (5 bases). The CDR3 is 12 residues long. CDR1 and CDR2 from the germline V gene are SQVTM and ANQGSEA. V was trimmed by 4 bases and J by 2 bases, leaving 9 bases between them. CDR3 loop: CSVGLATYEQYF. The CDR3 DNA reads as TGCAGCGTTGGTTTAGCGACCTACGAGCAGTACTTC.

The chain joins TRBV28 to TRBJ1-6, with D tentatively TRBD1 (6 bases). The CDR3 sequence is 14 residues long. Germline CDR1 MDHEN, CDR2 SYDVKM. V lost 3 bases and J lost 14, with 17 bases in between. The CDR3 coding sequence is TGTGCCAGCAGTTTCGGGACACCATTTGAGGCCCTCCACTTT. Encoded protein: CASSFGTPFEALHF.

The V gene is TRBV7-9, the J gene TRBJ2-3; D possibly corresponds to TRBD2 (6 bases). Germline CDR1 reads SEHNR; CDR2 reads FQNEAQ (reference sequence). V lost 6 bases to trimming and J lost 6 bases, with 16 bases between them. The CDR3 loop spans 14 amino acids. In DNA form, the CDR3 reads TGTGCCAGCAGGATGGGACTGGCGCAGGATACGCAGTATTTT. Translation: CASRMGLAQDTQYF. The complete variable domain, with remaining parts taken from reference TRBV7-9 and TRBJ2-3, reads DTGVSQNPRHKITKRGQNVTFRCDPISEHNRLYWYRQTLGQGPEFLTYFQNEAQLEKSRLLSDRFSAERPKGSFSTLEIQRTEQGDSAMYLCASRMGLAQDTQYFGPGTRLTVL.

This rearrangement joins TRBV27 to TRBJ2-3; TRBD2 aligns across 9 bases. This CDR3 is built from 16 residues. Trimming at V came to 2 bases and at J to 3 bases, leaving 6 bases not matched to a gene. The germline gives CDR1 MNHEY, CDR2 SMNVEV (reference sequence). The CDR3 spells CASSLGAGGPTDTQYF. The CDR3 DNA follows: TGTGCCAGCAGTTTAGGGGCGGGGGGGCCAACAGATACGCAGTATTTT.

The chain uses TRBV6-6 and TRBJ2-1; 9 bases agree with TRBD1. The CDR3 spans 16 residues. Losses at the gene ends were 2 bases for V and 4 bases for J; bases not matched to a gene: 6. Germline-derived CDR1 and CDR2 are MNHNY and SVGAGI (reference sequence). This CDR3 reads CASSYIGTGTYNEQFF. DNA for the CDR3: TGTGCCAGCAGTTACATCGGGACAGGGACGTACAATGAGCAGTTCTTC.

The chain links TRBV14 to TRBJ1-1; D is uncertain. V was clipped by 2 bases and J by 6 bases, with 10 bases between them. Germline loops: CDR1 SGHDN, CDR2 FVKESK. The CDR3 extends over 13 amino acids. The CDR3 bases are TGTGCCAGCAGCCAATTTTCAGGATCTGAAGCTTTCTTT. It translates to CASSQFSGSEAFF.

The V call is TRBV7-6, the J call TRBJ2-3; D uncertain. Looked up from germline, CDR1 is SGHVS and CDR2 is FNYEAQ. The germline V and J ends were trimmed by 4 bases and 2 bases, with 16 bases remaining between them. This CDR3 has 16 amino acids. CDR3 sequence: CASSSVRVLNTDTQYF. CDR3 sequence (DNA): TGTGCCAGCAGCTCCGTCCGGGTCCTAAACACAGATACGCAGTATTTT.

This sequence joins TRBV19 and TRBJ2-1; perhaps TRBD1 as D (5 bases). The germline V and J ends were trimmed by 2 bases and 6 bases, with 11 bases remaining between them. Germline assignment: CDR1 LNHDA and CDR2 SQIVND (reference sequence). This CDR3 is 14 amino acids long. The CDR3 region is CASSIRSGFNEQFF. The CDR3 region has the DNA TGTGCCAGTAGTATAAGGTCAGGGTTCAATGAGCAGTTCTTC.

The chain recombines TRBV4-1 with TRBJ2-1; 7 nucleotides line up with TRBD1. V lost 6 bases and J lost 2; bases outside the gene matches: 10. Germline CDR1 reads MGHRA; CDR2 reads YSYEKL. The length of the CDR3 is 16 residues. The CDR3 nucleotides read TGCGCCAGCAGTCCGAATGACAGGGACACCTACAATGAGCAGTTCTTC. Its protein product is CASSPNDRDTYNEQFF.

By proportion, this clone is large. J is TRBJ2-7 and V is TRBV28; TRBD1 agrees at 7 bases. V shed 6 bases and J 3 bases; nucleotides not matched to a gene: 5. Germline V lookup: CDR1 MDHEN, CDR2 SYDVKM. The CDR3 sequence is 13 residues long. CDR3 in amino acids: CASRPPGGYEQYF. DNA of the CDR3: TGTGCCAGCAGACCTCCAGGGGGCTACGAGCAGTACTTC.

The chain carries TRBV2 and TRBJ2-1, with TRBD2 matching over 14 bases. J was trimmed by 6 bases and V by 1 base; bases with no gene match: 2. The CDR3 loop spans 16 amino acids. Germline V CDR1 and CDR2: SNHLY, FYNNEI. CDR3 in amino acids: CASSEVGLAGGNEQFF. DNA for the CDR3: TGTGCCAGCAGTGAAGTTGGACTAGCGGGAGGCAATGAGCAGTTCTTC.

This clone ranks as large (0.1 to 1%). The V gene is TRBV23-1, the J gene TRBJ2-7; possible D gene TRBD2, 6 bases. TRBV23-1 is placed among ORFs of uncertain function. Trimming shortened V by 0 bases and J by 5 bases, and 14 bases separated the two germline ends. This CDR3 is built from 15 residues. For the CDR3, the DNA is TGCGCCAGCAGTCAATCCGGCGGGAAATTCAACGAGCAGTACTTC. Its translation is CASSQSGGKFNEQYF.

CDR3 sequence reads: CASSFFLGGGADTQYF. As DNA, the CDR3 is TGCGCCAGCAGCTTCTTTTTGGGCGGGGGGGCAGATACGCAGTATTTT. The J gene is TRBJ2-3, the V gene TRBV5-1; 9 nucleotides match TRBD2. Germline V gives CDR1 SGHRS, CDR2 YFSETQ. The junction had 8 bases not matched to a gene; V was cut back by 2 bases and J by 4 bases. CDR3 size: 16 residues.

This sequence joins TRBV18 and TRBJ1-2; 9 positions match TRBD1. There are 14 residues in the CDR3. V dropped 6 bases and J dropped 8; count of bases not matched to a gene: 10. Germline lookup yields CDR1 KGHSH and CDR2 LQKENI. The CDR3, as DNA: TGTGCCAGCTCCCCCGGGACAGGGAAATGGGGCTACACCTTC. Translating it yields CASSPGTGKWGYTF.

The chain employs TRBV21-1 and TRBJ1-1. TRBV21-1 corresponds to a pseudogene. The CDR3 contains 15 residues. The CDR3 sequence: CASSKWRVMNTEAFF. Written as DNA, the CDR3 is TGTGCCAGCAGCAAATGGAGGGTCATGAACACTGAAGCTTTCTTT.

V usage is TRBV12-5 and J usage is TRBJ1-2; 8 nucleotides match TRBD1. Unmatched junction bases numbered 6, after V lost 2 bases and J lost 4 bases. Per germline, CDR1 LGHNT and CDR2 FRNRAP. There are 15 residues in the CDR3. CDR3 in amino acids: CASGLIQGAGYGYTF. CDR3 in DNA: TGTGCTAGTGGTTTGATCCAGGGGGCAGGCTATGGCTACACCTTC.

This clone has only a few counts. V usage is TRBV27 and J usage is TRBJ2-3; D possibly corresponds to TRBD2 (6 bases). The CDR3 has 11 residues. Trimming cost V 7 bases and J 4 bases, with 6 bases left between them. CDR1 is MNHEY and CDR2 is SMNVEV in the germline V gene (reference sequence). The DNA for the CDR3 is TGTGCCAGCACGGGGGCAGATACGCAGTATTTT. Protein product: CASTGADTQYF.

This clone was detected once. The V gene is TRBV5-4, the J gene TRBJ1-5, with TRBD1 identical over 7 bases. The CDR3 totals 18 residues. V was pared by 2 bases and J by 0 bases, with 11 bases of the junction left unmatched. Germline values: CDR1 SGHNT, CDR2 YYREEE (reference sequence). The DNA of the CDR3 is TGTGCCAGCAGCTTCCGACAGGGCCGAGGGTATAGCAATCAGCCCCAGCATTTT. Translated: CASSFRQGRGYSNQPQHF.

V usage is TRBV18 and J usage is TRBJ1-6; 9 bases match TRBD1. Unmatched junction bases numbered 5, after V lost 2 bases and J lost 9 bases. The V gene's germline CDR1 is KGHSH and CDR2 LQKENI. The CDR3 is made up of 15 amino acids. CDR3 nucleotide sequence: TGTGCCAGCTCACCATTCCGGGACAGGGCTTCACCCCTCCACTTT. Amino acid sequence: CASSPFRDRASPLHF.

This chain uses TRBV7-2 with TRBJ2-7; D not certain. This CDR3 contains 13 residues. Trimming took 5 bases from V and 2 from J, leaving 10 bases between them. From germline, CDR1 is SGHTA and CDR2 FQGNSA. CDR3 nucleotides: TGTGCCAGCAGCCCCCTGGGCCCCTACGAGCAGTACTTC. This encodes CASSPLGPYEQYF.

The rearrangement links TRBV7-8 to TRBJ2-5; no definite D call. The CDR3 contains 13 residues. Trimming shortened V by 7 bases and J by 1 base, and 10 bases separated the two germline ends. Germline CDR1 is SGHVS and CDR2 is FQNEAQ. This CDR3 reads CASNLGSQETQYF. CDR3 in DNA: TGTGCCAGCAATCTAGGATCCCAAGAGACCCAGTACTTC.

The chain has TRBV9 and TRBJ2-3; tentatively, D is TRBD2 (6 bases). Germline values: CDR1 SGDLS, CDR2 YYNGEE. This CDR3 spans 15 amino acids. Trimming removed 3 bases at V and 2 bases at J, with 13 bases between. Here the CDR3 reads CASSGRTDYTDTQYF. CDR3 in DNA: TGTGCCAGCAGCGGGCGGACGGACTACACAGATACGCAGTATTTT.

The CDR3 loop is CASSFLAGLSGELFF. For the CDR3, the DNA is TGCGCCAGCAGCTTCTTGGCAGGGTTATCCGGGGAGCTGTTTTTT. The J gene is TRBJ2-2, the V gene TRBV5-1; tentative D call: TRBD1 (5 bases). V was cut by 2 bases and J by 6 bases, with 14 bases left in between. CDR3 length equals 15 residues. CDR1 is SGHRS and CDR2 is YFSETQ in the germline V gene.

The rearrangement links TRBV25-1 to TRBJ1-2; a weak D match, TRBD1 (5 bases). With 2 bases removed from V and 3 bases from J, the gap between germline ends came to 10 bases. The CDR3 loop spans 14 amino acids. In germline, CDR1 is MGHDK, CDR2 SYGVNS. The CDR3 loop is CASSEGGGDYGYTF. In DNA, the CDR3 is TGTGCCAGCAGTGAAGGCGGGGGGGACTATGGCTACACCTTC.

This clone came up a few times. J is TRBJ2-1 and V is TRBV7-9; weak D call: TRBD2 (5 bases). This CDR3 region has 15 residues. Trimming cost V 1 base and J 6 bases, with 13 bases left between them. Germline V gene lookup returns CDR1 SEHNR and CDR2 FQNEAQ (reference sequence). The CDR3 is CASSLGQFAGNEQFF. Here the CDR3 DNA reads TGTGCCAGCAGCTTAGGCCAGTTTGCGGGCAATGAGCAGTTCTTC.

This chain connects TRBV4-1 to TRBJ2-3; perhaps TRBD2 as D (6 bases). The CDR3 totals 12 residues. Trimming pared 6 bases from V and 3 bases from J, leaving 7 bases between. From germline, CDR1 is MGHRA and CDR2 YSYEKL. CDR3 sequence: CASSGGTDTQYF. The CDR3 DNA is TGCGCCAGCAGTGGGGGGACAGATACGCAGTATTTT.

This clone was observed a single time. The rearrangement uses TRBV7-9 and TRBJ1-2, with TRBD1 as a possible D gene (5 bases). V lost 0 bases, J lost 3 bases, and 5 bases lay in between. CDR3 size: 13 residues. CDR1 is SEHNR and CDR2 is FQNEAQ in the germline V gene (reference sequence). The DNA of the CDR3 is TGTGCCAGCAGCTTAGCAGGGGACTATGGCTACACCTTC. Translating it yields CASSLAGDYGYTF.

V is TRBV4-1 and J is TRBJ1-2, with D perhaps matching TRBD1 (6 bases). The germline CDR1 and CDR2 sequences are MGHRA and YSYEKL. The V and J ends lost 1 base and 2 bases respectively, with 14 bases between them. The CDR3 extends over 16 amino acids. The CDR3 protein is CASSQVPGDTNYGYTF. Written as DNA, the CDR3 is TGCGCCAGCAGCCAAGTTCCAGGGGATACAAACTATGGCTACACCTTC.